The text below deals with one T cell receptor beta chain. This clone's antigen is unknown. No base quality information exists; no much larger clone differs at one position. RNA was extracted using the RNeasy kit, and about 0.45 to 1 ug of the RNA was reverse transcribed with random hexamers. TCR beta CDR3 regions were amplified with the immunoSEQ multiplex PCR assay covering 54 Vbeta and 13 Jbeta segments. To correct PCR amplification bias, a synthetic template baseline was used for both primer optimization and computational correction. In the authors' own workflow: Reads were assigned to V, D and J genes according to IMGT and analyzed in immunoSEQ Analyzer, with only productive sequences retained. To calculate clonality, Shannon entropy was normalized by log2 of the number of productive unique sequences and then subtracted from one. Public and private clones were assessed among the 100 most prevalent clones of each patient and control. Clones were defined as Susac-specific when absent from the healthy and MS cohorts, from approximately 970 published viral clones and from other ImmuneACCESS disease sequences. The public reads were run again by TCRdb, first through fastp at Q25 and then through MiXCR, and only productive beta chains were kept. CDR3 protein duplicates are merged, each entry listing the most common genes and DNA. These V and J calls derive from TCRdb rather than the authors' analysis. This sample gives about 150,000 distinct CDR3 sequences in total; around 95% of them show up just once. The ten largest clones add up to about 0.19% of the sample.

V gives up 1 base and J gives up 5 bases, and the segment between their germline ends measures 18 bases. In the germline V gene (reference sequence), CDR1 corresponds to LGHDT and CDR2 to YNNKEL. The CDR3 starts with the cysteine, ends with the phenylalanine, and has 17 residues. The retained sequence is limited to the CDR3, 51 bases, with the frame set at the first base. This entry belongs to a study of CD8 T cells in Susac syndrome (dated by TCRdb to about 2019). About the full investigation: The study used repertoire sequencing to test whether antigen drove CD8+ T cell activation and differentiation in Susac syndrome. CD8+ T cell repertoire clonality was compared between about 12 healthy donors, roughly 14 Susac syndrome patients and about 15 multiple sclerosis patients. Study-wide findings and limitations: The study acknowledged that relatively few individuals were included in the TCR sequencing and HLA analysis.

Peripheral blood CD8+ and CD4+ T cells from healthy donors, Susac syndrome patients and multiple sclerosis patients were profiled by high-throughput TCR beta sequencing. The multiple sclerosis controls were treatment-naive patients whose relapsing-remitting disease, either stable or active, fulfilled the revised McDonald criteria. Bulk CD8+ and CD4+ T cells were purified by magnetic negative isolation, while CD8+ TEMRA cells were enriched using FACS. Blood was drawn into EDTA tubes, processed within 24 hours, and PBMCs were isolated by density gradient centrifugation. PBMCs destined for TCR sequencing were cryopreserved in liquid nitrogen and later thawed in a 37 °C water bath. A purity of at least 90% was achieved for sorted or isolated CD4+, CD8+ and CD8+ TEMRA cells.

The clonotype comes from a human donor with multiple sclerosis. This receptor chain uses TRBV3-1 and TRBJ2-4, with the identity of the D gene unclear. Sequences were obtained from CD8+ T cells from PBMCs. The DNA sequence follows: TGTGCCAGCAGCCAAGCCCTCCCCGCGGCCGAGGAAAACATTCAGTACTTC. It codes for CASSQALPAAEENIQYF.